What follows describes a single TCR beta chain. No antigen is known for it. This sample stems from a study of CXCR3-negative and CXCR3-positive naive CD8 T cells (dated by TCRdb to the late 2010s). Turning to the overall study: In total, approximately 140 million TRB reads were obtained, which works out to roughly 1.5 +/- 0.3 million reads per library. Diversity and physicochemical repertoire analyses were performed on about a dozen donors pooled from two independent experiments. For the TRBV-TRBJ cluster analysis, the naive subsets came from about five donors, while the memory cells came from 3 donors.

TCRdb records NextSeq 550 as the sequencer. The Human TCR Profiling Kit (MiLaboratory) was used to make UMI-labeled 5' RACE TRB cDNA libraries. cDNA synthesis used the entire amount of extracted RNA, and PCR amplification then used the entire amount of cDNA produced. Libraries were prepared in parallel with an identical number of PCR cycles. The paper's processing steps were these. About 53,000 +/- 9,400 unique UMI-labeled TRB cDNA molecules per library were extracted with MIGEC and MiXCR, with at least two reads per UMI required. An average of around 40,000 +/- 10,000 functional in-frame TRB CDR3 nucleotide clonotypes without stop codons was found per library. After downsampling to 5000 UMI-labeled TRB molecules per sample, diversity metrics such as normalized Shannon-Wiener and Chao1 were calculated in VDJtools. VDJtools computed clonotype-size-weighted physicochemical properties of the central five CDR3 residues: interaction energy, strength, volume and Kidera factor 4. TCRdb reprocessed the reads and lists each CDR3 protein sequence as a single entry, with no DNA. These V and J calls rely on TCRdb rather than the paper's analysis. The sample table gives tens of thousands of distinct CDR3 sequences. The top ten clones comprise less than 1.1% of the sample.

Each CD8+ T cell subset was flow-sorted in triplicate, with fewer than 350,000 cells per subset placed directly into RLT lysis buffer. Naive CD8+ T cells were defined stringently as CD45RO-CCR7+CD27+CD95- to exclude memory contaminants. Standard density gradient centrifugation was used to isolate peripheral blood mononuclear cells from buffy coats. Naive CXCR3-negative and CXCR3-positive CD8+ T cells were flow-sorted using a FACSAria III. Total RNA was extracted from sorted cells with an RNeasy Mini Kit. The CDR3 covers 14 residues, taking in both the cysteine and the phenylalanine. DNA is not on record. From the germline V gene, CDR1 is SGHTA and CDR2 is FQGNSA. Overall study outcomes, separate from this receptor: Both naive subsets had comparably high repertoire diversity, while memory CD8+ T cells had much lower repertoire diversity. Because surface CD5, which is linked to self-reactivity in mice, was comparable between the naive subsets, TCR interaction strength was also inferred from the physicochemical properties of TRB CDR3s. CXCR3 expression partially decreased after cryopreservation, so most assays used freshly isolated PBMCs. Compared with CXCR3-negative naive cells, CXCR3-positive naive cells had TRB CDR3s with higher hydrophobicity (lower Kidera factor 4), lower energy, and higher strength and volume indices. TRBV-TRBJ usage was similar between naive CXCR3-negative and CXCR3-positive cells from the same donor, while memory cells showed distinct patterns.

Sequenced sample: naive CXCR3- CD8+ T cells from blood. The meaning of the sample's cell subset or site label: CD45RO-CCR7+CD27+CD95- naive CD8+ T cells lacking CXCR3 (TNR3-). This sequence originates from a human donor in good health. Some clones in this sample may be carry-over from other donors' samples. The chain was built from TRBV7-2 and TRBJ2-2. The CDR3 here reads CASSYVIGTGELFF. When the CDR3 is completed using the reference TRBV7-2 and TRBJ2-2 genes on either side, the full variable domain is GAGVSQSPSNKVTEKGKDVELRCDPISGHTALYWYRQSLGQGLEFLIYFQGNSAPDKSGLPSDRFSAERTGGSVSTLTIQRTQQEDSAVYLCASSYVIGTGELFFGEGSRLTVL.